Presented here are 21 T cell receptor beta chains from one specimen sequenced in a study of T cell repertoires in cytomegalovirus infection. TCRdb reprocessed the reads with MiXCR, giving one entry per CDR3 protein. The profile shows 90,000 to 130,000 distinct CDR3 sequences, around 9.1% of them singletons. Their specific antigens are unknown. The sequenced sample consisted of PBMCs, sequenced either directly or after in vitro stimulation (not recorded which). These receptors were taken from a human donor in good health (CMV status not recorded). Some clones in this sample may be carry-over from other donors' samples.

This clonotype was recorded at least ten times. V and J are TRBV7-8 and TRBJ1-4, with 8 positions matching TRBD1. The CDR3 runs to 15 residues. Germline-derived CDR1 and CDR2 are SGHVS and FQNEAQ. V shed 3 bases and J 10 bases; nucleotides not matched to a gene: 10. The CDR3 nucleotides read TGTGCCAGCAGCTTCCAGGGGGCGGAAGGTGGAAAACTGTTTTTT. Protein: CASSFQGAEGGKLFF.

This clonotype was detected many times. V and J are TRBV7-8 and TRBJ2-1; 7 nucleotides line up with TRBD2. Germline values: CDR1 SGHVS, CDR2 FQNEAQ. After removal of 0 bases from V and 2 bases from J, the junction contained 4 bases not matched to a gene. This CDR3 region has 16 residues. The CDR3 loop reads CASSLALAGAYNEQFF. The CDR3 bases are TGTGCCAGCAGCTTAGCTCTTGCGGGAGCCTACAATGAGCAGTTCTTC. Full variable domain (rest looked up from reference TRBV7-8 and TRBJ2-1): GAGVSQSPRYKVAKRGQDVALRCDPISGHVSLFWYQQALGQGPEFLTYFQNEAQLDKSGLPSDRFFAERPEGSVSTLKIQRTQQEDSAVYLCASSLALAGAYNEQFFGPGTRLTVL.

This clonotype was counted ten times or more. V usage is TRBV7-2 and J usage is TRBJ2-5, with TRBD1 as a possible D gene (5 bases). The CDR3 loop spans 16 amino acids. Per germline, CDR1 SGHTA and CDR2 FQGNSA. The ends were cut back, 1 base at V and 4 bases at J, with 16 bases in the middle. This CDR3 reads CASSLDRRSPRETQYF. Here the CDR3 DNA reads TGTGCCAGCAGCTTAGACAGGCGCTCCCCCAGAGAGACCCAGTACTTC. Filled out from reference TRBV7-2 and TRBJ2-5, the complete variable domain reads GAGVSQSPSNKVTEKGKDVELRCDPISGHTALYWYRQSLGQGLEFLIYFQGNSAPDKSGLPSDRFSAERTGGSVSTLTIQRTQQEDSAVYLCASSLDRRSPRETQYFGPGTRLLVL.

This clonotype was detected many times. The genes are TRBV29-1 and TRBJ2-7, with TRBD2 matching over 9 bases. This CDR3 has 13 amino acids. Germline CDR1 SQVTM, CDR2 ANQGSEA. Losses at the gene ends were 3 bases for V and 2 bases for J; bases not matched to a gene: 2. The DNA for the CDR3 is TGCAGCGTTGAGACTAGCGGTACCTACGAGCAGTACTTC. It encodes CSVETSGTYEQYF.

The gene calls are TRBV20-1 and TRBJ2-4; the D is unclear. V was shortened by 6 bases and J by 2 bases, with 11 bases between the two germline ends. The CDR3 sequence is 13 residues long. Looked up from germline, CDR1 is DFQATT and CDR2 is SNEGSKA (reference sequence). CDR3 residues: CSAGLGSKNIQYF. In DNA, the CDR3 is TGCAGTGCGGGATTGGGGTCCAAAAACATTCAGTACTTC.

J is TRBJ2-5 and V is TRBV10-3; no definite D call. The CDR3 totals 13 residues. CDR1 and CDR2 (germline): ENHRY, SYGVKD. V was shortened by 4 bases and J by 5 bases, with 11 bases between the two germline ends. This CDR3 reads CAISGNEGETQYF. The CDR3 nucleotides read TGTGCCATCAGTGGTAACGAAGGGGAGACCCAGTACTTC.

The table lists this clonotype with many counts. The CDR3 coding sequence is TGTGCCAGCAGCTTAGTGGCTAGTCCTCAAGAGACCCAGTACTTC. Protein: CASSLVASPQETQYF. The chain carries TRBV7-9 and TRBJ2-5; no firm D call. The germline CDR1 and CDR2 sequences are SEHNR and FQNEAQ (reference sequence). Trimming pared 1 base from V and 2 bases from J, leaving 11 bases between. This CDR3 contains 15 residues.

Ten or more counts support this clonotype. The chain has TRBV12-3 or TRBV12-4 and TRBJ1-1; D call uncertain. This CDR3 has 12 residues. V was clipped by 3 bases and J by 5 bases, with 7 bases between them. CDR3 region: CASSFARTEAFF. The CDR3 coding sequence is TGTGCCAGCAGTTTCGCGAGGACTGAAGCTTTCTTT.

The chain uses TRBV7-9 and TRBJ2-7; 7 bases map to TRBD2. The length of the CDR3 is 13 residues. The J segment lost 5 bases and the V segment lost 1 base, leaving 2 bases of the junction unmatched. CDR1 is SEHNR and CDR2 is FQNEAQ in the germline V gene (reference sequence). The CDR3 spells CASSLGGGDEQYV. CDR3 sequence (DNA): TGTGCCAGCAGCTTAGGGGGGGGTGACGAGCAGTACGTC.

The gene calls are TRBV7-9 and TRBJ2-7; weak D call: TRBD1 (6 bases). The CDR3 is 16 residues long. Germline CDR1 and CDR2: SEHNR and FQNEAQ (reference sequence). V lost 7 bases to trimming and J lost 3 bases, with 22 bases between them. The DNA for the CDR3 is TGTGCCAGCATCCCCCAGGGGATCGCTTCCCACTACGAGCAGTACTTC. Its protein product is CASIPQGIASHYEQYF.

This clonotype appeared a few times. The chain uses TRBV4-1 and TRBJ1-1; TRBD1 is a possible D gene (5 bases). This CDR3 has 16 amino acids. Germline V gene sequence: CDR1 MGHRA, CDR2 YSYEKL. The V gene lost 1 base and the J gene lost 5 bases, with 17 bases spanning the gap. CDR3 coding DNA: TGCGCCAGCAGCCAAGCCAAGAACAACAGGAGGACTGAAGCTTTCTTT. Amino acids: CASSQAKNNRRTEAFF.

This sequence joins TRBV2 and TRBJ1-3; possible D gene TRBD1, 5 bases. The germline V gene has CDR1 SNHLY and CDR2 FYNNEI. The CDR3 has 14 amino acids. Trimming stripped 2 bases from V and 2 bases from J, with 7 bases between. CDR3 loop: CASSEQGAGNTIYF. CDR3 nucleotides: TGTGCCAGCAGTGAACAAGGGGCTGGAAACACCATATATTTT.

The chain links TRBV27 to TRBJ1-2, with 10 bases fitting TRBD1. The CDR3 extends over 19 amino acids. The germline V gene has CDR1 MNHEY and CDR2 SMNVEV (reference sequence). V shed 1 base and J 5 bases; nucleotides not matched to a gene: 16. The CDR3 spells CASSLYAGTGVQVGYGYTF. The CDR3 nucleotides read TGTGCCAGCAGTTTATACGCCGGGACAGGGGTCCAAGTTGGGTATGGCTACACCTTC.

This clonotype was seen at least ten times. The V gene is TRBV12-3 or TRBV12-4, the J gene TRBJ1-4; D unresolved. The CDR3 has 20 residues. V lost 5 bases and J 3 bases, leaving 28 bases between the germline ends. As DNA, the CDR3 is TGTGCCAGCAGTGCCGACTTGTATTCGAGGACCTCGGAGGCTAATGAAAAACTGTTTTTT. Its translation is CASSADLYSRTSEANEKLFF.

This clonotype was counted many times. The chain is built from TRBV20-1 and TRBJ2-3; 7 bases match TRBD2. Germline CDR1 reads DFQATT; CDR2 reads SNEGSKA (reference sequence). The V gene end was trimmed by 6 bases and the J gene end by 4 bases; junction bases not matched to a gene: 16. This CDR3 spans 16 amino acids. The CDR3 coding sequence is TGCAGTGCCCGATGGGCTAGCGGAGTGAAGCCAGATACGCAGTATTTT. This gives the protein CSARWASGVKPDTQYF.

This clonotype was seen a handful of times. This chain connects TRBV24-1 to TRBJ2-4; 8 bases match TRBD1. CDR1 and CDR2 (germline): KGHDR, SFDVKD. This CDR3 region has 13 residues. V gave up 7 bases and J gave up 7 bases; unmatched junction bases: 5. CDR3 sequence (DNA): TGTGCCACCAGCTTACAGGGGGAGAACATTCAGTACTTC. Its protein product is CATSLQGENIQYF.

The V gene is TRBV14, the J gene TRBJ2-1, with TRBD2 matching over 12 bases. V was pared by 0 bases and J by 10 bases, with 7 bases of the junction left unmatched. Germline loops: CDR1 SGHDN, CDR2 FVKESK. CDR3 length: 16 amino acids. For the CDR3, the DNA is TGTGCCAGCAGCCAAGATTGGGCTAGCGGGAGGGGAGAGCAGTTCTTC. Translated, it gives CASSQDWASGRGEQFF. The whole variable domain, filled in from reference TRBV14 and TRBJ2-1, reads EAGVTQFPSHSVIEKGQTVTLRCDPISGHDNLYWYRRVMGKEIKFLLHFVKESKQDESGMPNNRFLAERTGGTYSTLKVQPAELEDSGVYFCASSQDWASGRGEQFFGPGTRLTVL.

The CDR3 loop reads CASTPLVGASGANVLTF. The CDR3 DNA follows: TGTGCCAGTACCCCGCTCGTAGGGGCCTCTGGGGCCAACGTCCTGACTTTC. This chain joins TRBV19 and TRBJ2-6; maybe TRBD1 (5 bases). Germline V CDR1 and CDR2: LNHDA, SQIVND (reference sequence). This CDR3 region has 17 residues. V was cut by 7 bases and J by 0 bases, with 16 bases left in between.

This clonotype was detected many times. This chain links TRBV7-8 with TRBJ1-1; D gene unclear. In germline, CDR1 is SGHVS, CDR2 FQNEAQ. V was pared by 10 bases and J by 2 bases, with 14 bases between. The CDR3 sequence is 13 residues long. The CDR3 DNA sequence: TGTGCCACAAGGCCGCAGATAAACACTGAAGCTTTCTTT. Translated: CATRPQINTEAFF.

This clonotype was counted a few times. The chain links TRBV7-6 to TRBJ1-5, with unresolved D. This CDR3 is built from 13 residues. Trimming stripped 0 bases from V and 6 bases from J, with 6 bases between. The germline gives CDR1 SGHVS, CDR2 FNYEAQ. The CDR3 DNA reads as TGTGCCAGCAGCTTAGCGGGGTTTCAGCCCCAGCATTTT. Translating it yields CASSLAGFQPQHF.

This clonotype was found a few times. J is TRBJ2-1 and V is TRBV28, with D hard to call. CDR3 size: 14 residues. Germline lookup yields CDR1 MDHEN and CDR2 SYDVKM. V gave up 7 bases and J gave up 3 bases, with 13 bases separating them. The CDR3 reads CASIVTRVYNEQFF. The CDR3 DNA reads TGTGCCAGCATCGTGACAAGGGTCTACAATGAGCAGTTCTTC.